This passage covers 16 T cell receptor beta chains from one sample sequenced in a study of Ad26.COV2.S vaccination and SARS-CoV-2 variants. Indicated treatment: 19 received Ad26.COV2.S at low or high dose, single or two shots; 5 received placebo; per-sample allocation not given. It was on day 63 after the first vaccine or placebo injection that samples were taken. Generated by immunoSEQ multiplex PCR, the TCRdb table keeps only in-frame clones and is missing some. The sample consists of about 450,000 clones, about 88% of them appearing once. Material: peripheral blood, obtained in a trial of Ad26.COV2.S vaccine versus placebo. These receptors originate from a person aged 18 to 59 who received the Ad26.COV2.S COVID-19 vaccine or a placebo.

The rearrangement links TRBV21-1 to TRBJ2-3; the table's D call, TRBD2, was not checked against the DNA. TRBV21-1 is a pseudogene segment. This CDR3 spans 18 amino acids. CDR3 sequence: CASSKGTGLRLNTDTQYF. The CDR3 nucleotides read TGTGCCAGCAGCAAAGGCACGGGACTCCGCTTGAACACAGATACGCAGTATTTT.

This clone was seen just once. This chain uses TRBV4-2 with TRBJ1-4; D remains ambiguous. The CDR3 runs 13 residues. Per germline, CDR1 LGHNA and CDR2 YNFKEQ. The germline V and J ends were trimmed by 4 bases and 8 bases, with 11 bases remaining between them. CDR3 sequence: CASSPGTREKLFF. The CDR3 DNA is TGTGCCAGCAGCCCGGGAACTAGGGAAAAACTGTTTTTT.

CDR3 in DNA: TGTGCCAGCAGCTTCAGCGCTAGCGGATACAATGAGCAGTTCTTC. The encoded protein is CASSFSASGYNEQFF. The rearrangement links TRBV7-2 to TRBJ2-1; 7 positions match TRBD2. V gave up 3 bases and J gave up 4 bases; unmatched junction bases: 6. The germline CDR1 and CDR2 sequences are SGHTA and FQGNSA. The CDR3 contains 15 residues.

The V and J genes are TRBV10-3 and TRBJ2-5; 10 positions agree with TRBD2. There are 16 residues in the CDR3. The trim removed 4 bases at V and 1 base at J, leaving 6 bases unmatched. Germline V gene lookup returns CDR1 ENHRY and CDR2 SYGVKD. The DNA of the CDR3 is TGTGCCATCAGTGGACGACTAGCGGGTTCCCAAGAGACCCAGTACTTC. It encodes CAISGRLAGSQETQYF.

This chain connects TRBV19 to TRBJ1-1; D unresolved. The V gene's germline CDR1 is LNHDA and CDR2 SQIVND (reference sequence). Trimming took 6 bases from V and 0 from J, leaving 5 bases between them. This CDR3 contains 12 residues. The CDR3 region has the DNA TGTGCCAGTAGCTACTTGAACACTGAAGCTTTCTTT. Its protein product is CASSYLNTEAFF.

Only a few counts were recorded for this clone. This chain uses TRBV11-1 with TRBJ1-1; D unclear. The germline V gene encodes CDR1 SGHAT and CDR2 FQDESV (reference sequence). The V and J ends lost 3 bases and 4 bases respectively, with 9 bases between them. The CDR3 contains 13 residues. CDR3 sequence: CASSFLGPTEAFF. The DNA of the CDR3 is TGTGCCAGCAGCTTTCTAGGACCCACTGAAGCTTTCTTT.

The sample holds a few counts of this clone. Other DNA sequences in this specimen translate into the identical CDR3. The chain has TRBV29-1 and TRBJ1-2; D gene uncertain. CDR3 size: 11 residues. V was trimmed by 5 bases and J by 8 bases, leaving 12 bases between them. The germline gives CDR1 SQVTM, CDR2 ANQGSEA. CDR3 sequence (DNA): TGCAGCGTTTCCGGCGTCTACGGCTACACCTTC. It encodes CSVSGVYGYTF.

The chain combines TRBV2 with TRBJ2-3; possible D gene TRBD2, 7 bases. V lost 6 bases and J lost 2, with 24 bases in between. The CDR3 sequence is 18 residues long. Per germline, CDR1 SNHLY and CDR2 FYNNEI. In nucleotides, the CDR3 is TGTGCCAGCAGAAATACAGGGAGGGGGTCACAATACACAGATACGCAGTATTTT. Its protein is CASRNTGRGSQYTDTQYF. The full variable domain, in which reference TRBV2 and TRBJ2-3 provide the parts outside the CDR3, is EPEVTQTPSHQVTQMGQEVILRCVPISNHLYFYWYRQILGQKVEFLVSFYNNEISEKSEIFDDQFSVERPDGSNFTLKIRSTKLEDSAMYFCASRNTGRGSQYTDTQYFGPGTRLTVL.

The rearrangement joins TRBV29-1 to TRBJ2-5; 7 bases match TRBD2. The CDR3 consists of 14 residues. CDR1 and CDR2 (germline): SQVTM, ANQGSEA. V lost 1 base to trimming and J lost 5 bases; unmatched junction nucleotides: 7. The CDR3 nucleotides are TGCAGCGTTGAAGCCCGGCTAGCGGTGGAGACCCAGTACTTC. Its protein product is CSVEARLAVETQYF.

The chain recombines TRBV19 with TRBJ2-2; 14 nucleotides match TRBD2. Germline CDR1 and CDR2: LNHDA and SQIVND (reference sequence). This CDR3 is built from 14 residues. With 6 bases clipped from V and 9 bases from J, the junction kept 3 bases outside the gene matches. The CDR3 nucleotides read TGTGCCAGTAGGGGACTAGCGGGAGCAAGGGAGCTGTTTTTT. The encoded protein is CASRGLAGARELFF.

The rearrangement uses TRBV7-9 and TRBJ2-4; possible D gene TRBD2, 6 bases. V lost 0 bases to trimming and J lost 6 bases, with 18 bases between them. The CDR3 runs 17 residues. Germline V CDR1 and CDR2: SEHNR, FQNEAQ (reference sequence). In DNA, the CDR3 is TGTGCCAGCAGCTTAGCGAGGGTCGGGGAGGCTACAAACATTCAGTACTTC. This gives the protein CASSLARVGEATNIQYF.

The chain carries TRBV27 and TRBJ1-2, with 9 bases identical to TRBD1. Germline V CDR1 and CDR2: MNHEY, SMNVEV (reference sequence). The CDR3 totals 14 residues. J lost 8 bases, V lost 5 bases, and 9 bases had no gene match. The CDR3 DNA reads TGTGCCAGCAGTGAGGGACAGGGTTGGTTGGGCTACACCTTC. Translated: CASSEGQGWLGYTF.

The chain couples TRBV6-5 to TRBJ2-1; D is unclear. Trimming pared 6 bases from V and 7 bases from J, leaving 10 bases between. Germline values: CDR1 MNHEY, CDR2 SVGAGI. This CDR3 contains 12 residues. The CDR3 nucleotides are TGTGCCAGCAGGCTAACTCTTAATGAGCAGTTCTTC. This codes for CASRLTLNEQFF.

The rearrangement uses TRBV7-2 and TRBJ2-7; 7 nucleotides agree with TRBD1. V shed 3 bases, J shed 6 bases, and the junction held 11 bases outside the gene matches. CDR1 is SGHTA and CDR2 is FQGNSA in the germline V gene. The CDR3 spans 15 residues. The CDR3 bases are TGTGCCAGCAGCTTCAGGAACAACAGGGGATCCGAGCAGTACTTC. This gives the protein CASSFRNNRGSEQYF.

The V call is TRBV9, the J call TRBJ1-2; D gene ambiguous. V gave up 0 bases and J gave up 4 bases, with 10 bases separating them. CDR3 length: 14 amino acids. CDR1 is SGDLS and CDR2 is YYNGEE in the germline V gene. The CDR3 spells CASSVEPASYGYTF. For the CDR3, the DNA is TGTGCCAGCAGCGTAGAACCCGCCTCCTATGGCTACACCTTC.

A few counts support this clone. This chain links TRBV9 with TRBJ2-5; 8 nucleotides agree with TRBD2. The length of the CDR3 is 16 residues. The trim removed 4 bases at V and 2 bases at J, leaving 10 bases unmatched. Germline-derived CDR1 and CDR2 are SGDLS and YYNGEE. The CDR3 sequence is CASSPGPAGAQETQYF. The CDR3 region has the DNA TGTGCCAGCAGCCCCGGTCCAGCGGGGGCGCAAGAGACCCAGTACTTC.